This TCR beta chain was obtained from a study of T-cell reconstitution after alpha-beta-depleted transplantation in children. Study-wide results and caveats: By about two months after transplant, alpha-beta T cells reportedly arose from several hundred graft clones that had expanded. Day-60 TCRbeta diversity that was high in some patients was derived from surviving recipient T cells and thymic progenitors. It was newly produced T cells that mostly accounted for T-cell counts and diversity one year after transplant.

Unmatched junction bases numbered 13, after V lost 3 bases and J lost 10 bases. CDR1 and CDR2 from the germline V gene are MNHNS and SASEGT. CDR3 size: 16 residues. Notes on this clonotype: Antigen: not known.

Unique molecular identifiers were used to barcode this TCRbeta library. TCRdb re-called the PCR reads through MiXCR, storing one row per CDR3 protein. The profile shows some 440,000 distinct CDR3 sequences, 15% to 20% of them singletons. The chain joins TRBV6-1 to TRBJ2-1; TRBD1 matches at 9 bases. The TCR comes from a boy younger than two who had a stem cell transplant for Wiskott-Aldrich syndrome, so the T cells may come from the graft donor. The sequences come from PBMCs, mostly from graft donor cells, collected 360 days after TCRalphabeta/CD19-depleted stem cell transplant. CDR3 residues: CASSDKWTGASGEQFF. The CDR3 coding sequence is TGTGCCAGCAGTGATAAGTGGACAGGGGCCTCGGGGGAGCAGTTCTTC.